The 14 T cell receptor beta chains in this list originate from one sample, sequenced in a study of blood T cell repertoires in COVID-19. TCRdb's table, derived via immunoSEQ multiplex PCR, lists solely in-frame clones and lacks some. Of fewer than 500,000 clones listed, about nine tenths are singletons. Sequenced input: peripheral blood. These receptors were collected from a woman in her twenties or thirties with active or convalescent COVID-19.

The chain employs TRBV6-6 and TRBJ2-3, with D unclear. V was pared by 1 base and J by 0 bases, with 8 bases between. The CDR3 is 15 amino acids. Per germline, CDR1 MNHNY and CDR2 SVGAGI (reference sequence). Here the CDR3 DNA reads TGTGCCAGCAGTTACTTGAAGCCTAGCACAGATACGCAGTATTTT. This encodes CASSYLKPSTDTQYF.

This sequence joins TRBV7-9 and TRBJ1-6, with 9 nucleotides matching TRBD1. This CDR3 comprises 17 residues. Per the germline V gene, CDR1 is SEHNR and CDR2 is FQNEAQ (reference sequence). Trimming removed 5 bases from V and 1 base from J; junction bases left unmatched: 6. CDR3 nucleotide sequence: TGTGCCAGCAGCCGGACAGGGGCAAGGTCCTATAATTCACCCCTCCACTTT. It is translated as CASSRTGARSYNSPLHF.

The chain uses TRBV29-1 and TRBJ1-2, with TRBD1 as a possible D gene (6 bases). The length of the CDR3 is 12 residues. Germline loops: CDR1 SQVTM, CDR2 ANQGSEA. Trimming left V 3 bases short and J 1 base short, with 6 bases between. The CDR3 loop is CSVEDSNYGYTF. CDR3 in DNA: TGCAGCGTTGAGGACAGTAACTATGGCTACACCTTC.

J is TRBJ2-1 and V is TRBV3-1 (or the pseudogene TRBV3-2); the match to TRBD2 covers 7 bases. Germline assignment: CDR1 LGHDT and CDR2 YNNKEL (reference sequence). J gave up 4 bases and V 6 bases, and 9 bases lay outside the gene matches. This CDR3 has 15 residues. CDR3 residues: CASSPYSGSYNEQFF. The CDR3 DNA reads as TGTGCCAGCAGTCCCTATAGCGGGTCGTACAATGAGCAGTTCTTC.

This clone occurred a few times. V gene TRBV4-2 combines with J gene TRBJ2-7, with 8 bases fitting TRBD2. The trim removed 3 bases at V and 2 bases at J, leaving 6 bases unmatched. The CDR3 extends over 15 amino acids. Per the germline V gene, CDR1 is LGHNA and CDR2 is YNFKEQ. The CDR3 is CASSQETSGTYEQYF. The CDR3 DNA follows: TGTGCCAGCAGCCAGGAAACTAGCGGAACCTACGAGCAGTACTTC.

This clone was seen just once. V is TRBV5-8 and J is TRBJ2-2; the match to TRBD2 covers 11 bases. The CDR3 length is 17 residues. J was trimmed by 0 bases and V by 4 bases; bases with no gene match: 5. The V gene's germline CDR1 is SGHTS and CDR2 YDEGEE. The CDR3 here is CASSLRGLAANTGELFF. The CDR3, as DNA: TGTGCCAGCAGCCTGAGGGGACTAGCGGCGAACACCGGGGAGCTGTTTTTT.

This chain connects TRBV18 to TRBJ1-4, with D tentatively TRBD1 (6 bases). Per germline, CDR1 KGHSH and CDR2 LQKENI. The CDR3 has 16 residues. V lost 3 bases, J lost 2 bases, and 13 bases lay in between. The DNA for the CDR3 is TGTGCCAGCTCACCCTACACGGGGGGCACTAATGAAAAACTGTTTTTT. Translation gives CASSPYTGGTNEKLFF.

The chain has TRBV10-3 and TRBJ2-5; maybe TRBD2 (6 bases). Germline V lookup: CDR1 ENHRY, CDR2 SYGVKD. Trimming took 5 bases from V and 5 from J, leaving 12 bases between them. This CDR3 is 13 amino acids long. The CDR3 loop reads CAISLLARETQYF. The CDR3 DNA is TGTGCCATCAGTCTACTAGCCCGGGAGACCCAGTACTTC.

The chain recombines TRBV6-5 with TRBJ2-5; possible D gene TRBD2, 7 bases. The CDR3 consists of 14 residues. CDR1 is MNHEY and CDR2 is SVGAGI in the germline V gene. V was shortened by 5 bases and J by 5 bases, with 15 bases between the two germline ends. The DNA of the CDR3 is TGTGCCAGCAGTCAAAGGGGGGGGGAGGAGACCCAGTACTTC. Its protein is CASSQRGGEETQYF.

V and J are TRBV5-4 and TRBJ2-2, with a tentative D call TRBD1 (6 bases). CDR1 and CDR2 from the germline V gene are SGHNT and YYREEE (reference sequence). This CDR3 region has 16 residues. V lost 4 bases, J lost 0 bases, and 13 bases lay in between. The CDR3 DNA reads as TGTGCCAGCAGCGCCGGACAGAAATCGAACACCGGGGAGCTGTTTTTT. Translating gives CASSAGQKSNTGELFF.

The J gene is TRBJ1-2, the V gene TRBV29-1; 10 bases are a match to TRBD1. The V and J ends lost 5 bases and 3 bases, in that order; junction bases with no gene match: 3. The CDR3 runs to 13 residues. Germline CDR1 and CDR2: SQVTM and ANQGSEA. The CDR3 loop reads CSVQTGGDYGYTF. The CDR3 nucleotides are TGCAGCGTTCAGACAGGGGGCGACTATGGCTACACCTTC.

Only one count was recorded for this clone. The V and J genes are TRBV19 and TRBJ1-1; no definite D call. The CDR3 extends over 13 amino acids. Germline-derived CDR1 and CDR2 are LNHDA and SQIVND (reference sequence). V was cut by 4 bases and J by 2 bases, with 8 bases left in between. The CDR3 nucleotides are TGTGCCAGTAGTAAAAGAGAAAACACTGAAGCTTTCTTT. Amino acid sequence: CASSKRENTEAFF.

The gene calls are TRBV4-2 and TRBJ2-3, with a tentative D call TRBD2 (7 bases). Trimming shortened V by 3 bases and J by 2 bases, and 12 bases separated the two germline ends. The length of the CDR3 is 15 residues. Germline CDR1 LGHNA, CDR2 YNFKEQ. The CDR3 DNA reads TGTGCCAGCAGCCAGCGGGGGACACTCACAGATACGCAGTATTTT. The encoded protein is CASSQRGTLTDTQYF.

V is TRBV4-2 and J is TRBJ2-7; 11 bases match TRBD2. Germline V gene lookup returns CDR1 LGHNA and CDR2 YNFKEQ. Losses at the gene ends were 0 bases for V and 0 bases for J; bases not matched to a gene: 10. The CDR3 contains 19 residues. The CDR3 reads CASSQDGTSGGAPSYEQYF. The CDR3 DNA reads as TGTGCCAGCAGCCAAGATGGAACTAGCGGGGGCGCCCCCTCCTACGAGCAGTACTTC.